A selection of T cell receptor beta chains follows, all from one sample in a study of blood T cell repertoires in COVID-19. Repertoires were generated with immunoSEQ multiplex PCR, while TCRdb's copy carries only in-frame clones and drops some. The repertoire includes about 230,000 clones, over 70% of them detected once, and roughly 3.7% sits in the top ten. What was sequenced was PBMCs or T cells enriched from blood (not recorded which). The receptors stem from a woman aged 30 to 39 who had been exposed to COVID-19. CDR3s leave out the opening cysteine and the closing phenylalanine or tryptophan.

v_call	cdr3_length	j_call	cdr3_aa
TRBV29-1	13	TRBJ1-2	SVPSSVLANYGYT
TRBV10-3	11	TRBJ1-1	AIRPTGDTEAF
TRBV27	12	TRBJ2-3	ASMKTTSGDTQY
TRBV10-1	11	TRBJ1-2	ASSDGSNYGYT
TRBV9	12	TRBJ1-1	ASSVQTGVTEAF
TRBV28	14	TRBJ2-7	ASRNLAGQGTYEQY
TRBV6-7	10	TRBJ1-5	ASSTWRQPQH
TRBV19	13	TRBJ1-6	ASSETGGNNSPLH
TRBV7-3	12	TRBJ2-1	ASSLLGGRNEQF
TRBV4-2	17	TRBJ2-7	ASSQDIGPSGRITYEQY
TRBV24-1	14	TRBJ2-5	ATSGFRQDFQETQY
TRBV30	11	TRBJ1-4	AWSVMGREKLF
TRBV28	12	TRBJ2-7	ASSAGLKGYEQY
TRBV18	10	TRBJ2-1	ASSPDTGEQF
TRBV5-1	13	TRBJ2-5	ASSALQGGEETQY
TRBV18	13	TRBJ2-1	ASSPVTGVYNEQF
TRBV5-6	13	TRBJ2-3	ASSPGFTSTDTQY
TRBV12-3/TRBV12-4	11	TRBJ1-1	ASSYRGNTEAF
TRBV6-5	10	TRBJ1-2	ASSRAPYGYT
TRBV2	10	TRBJ1-1	ASMEGPPEAF
TRBV30	11	TRBJ1-2	AWNRGPFYGYT
TRBV4-2	15	TRBJ2-5	ASSQVGTGRYQETQY
TRBV9	13	TRBJ2-1	ASSVGGQRSNEQF
TRBV5-5	13	TRBJ2-1	ASSLGTSGHNEQF
TRBV2	12	TRBJ1-2	ASSEAGRVGGYT
TRBV18	14	TRBJ1-2	ASSPLRGGANYGYT
TRBV30	15	TRBJ1-4	AWSGGFGWGRSEKLF
TRBV19	13	TRBJ2-1	ASSPHGEAYNEQF
TRBV28	11	TRBJ2-7	ASSFRPGYEQY
TRBV10-3	13	TRBJ1-2	AISPDRPTNYGYT
TRBV5-1	10	TRBJ1-2	ASSLARGGYT
TRBV4-2	13	TRBJ1-2	ASSGRQGGYYGYT
TRBV6-2/TRBV6-3	13	TRBJ1-2	ASSYSRTGGVGYT
TRBV5-1	13	TRBJ1-2	ASSSGTGVAYGYT
TRBV6-4	14	TRBJ2-1	ASSAAPGQGANEQF
TRBV11-1	13	TRBJ2-1	ASSLGREGLNEQF
TRBV18	14	TRBJ1-5	ASSHDSLYSNQPQH
TRBV5-5	12	TRBJ2-5	ASSLSRVQETQY
TRBV7-9	11	TRBJ2-7	ASSSTGEYEQY
TRBV27	13	TRBJ2-7	ASSRRGLGVYEQY
TRBV2	13	TRBJ2-2	ASSGRLESNRELF
TRBV6-5	13	TRBJ1-3	ASRGQGVLGNTIY
TRBV5-1	15	TRBJ2-7	ASSPTSLTISPYEQY
TRBV28	12	TRBJ2-7	ASSSGTTPYEQY
TRBV5-1	12	TRBJ2-5	ASSLVGGGETQY
TRBV3-1/TRBV3-2	12	TRBJ1-2	ASSQDGWNYGYT
TRBV5-1	13	TRBJ2-7	ASSLVPGQGSEQY
TRBV10-3	12	TRBJ2-5	ATGQTGRQETQY
TRBV6-5	11	TRBJ2-1	ASRSGSRGEQF
TRBV19	11	TRBJ1-2	ASSSGTNYGYT
TRBV14	15	TRBJ1-2	ASSSGPVGSLYYGYT
TRBV5-1	14	TRBJ1-2	ASSFDRESRVRGYT
TRBV5-4	16	TRBJ2-5	ASSLGLAGAPYQETQY
TRBV11-3	13	TRBJ2-1	ASSTRTSGIDEQF
TRBV4-1	17	TRBJ1-3	ASSQDRTASKSSGNTIY
TRBV6-5	10	TRBJ1-1	ASSTDFGAAF
TRBV29-1	13	TRBJ1-1	SSHGPGGRNTEAF